This T cell receptor (beta chain) was documented in a study of T cells and Merkel cell carcinoma outcomes. With respect to this clone: Its antigen is still unknown.

Study-level points and caveats: Merkel cell carcinoma outcomes were reportedly predicted by repertoire and T-cell density.

This CDR3 region has 15 residues. Per germline, CDR1 SGDLS and CDR2 YYNGEE. V gave up 3 bases and J gave up 4 bases; unmatched junction bases: 7. Assay used: immunoSEQ multiplex PCR; TCRdb lists only in-frame clones, some missing. The data contain some 19,000 clones, over 70% of them seen just once; the ten biggest clones take up approximately 3%. V gene TRBV9 combines with J gene TRBJ2-5, with 9 positions matching TRBD1. The clonotype was recovered from a human donor with Merkel cell carcinoma. The sample was tumor tissue from Merkel cell carcinoma. The CDR3 spells CASSATGGFGETQYF. CDR3 coding DNA: TGTGCCAGCAGCGCTACAGGGGGCTTTGGAGAGACCCAGTACTTC.